One T cell receptor (beta chain) is described in this entry. No antigen is known for it. This entry comes from a study of cytomegalovirus exposure and HLA in healthy donors. Study-level findings and limits: There were reportedly fewer N-insertions in an Asian-associated ancestry cluster than the roughly 670-donor mean, in a later analysis. Specific recognition of CMV antigens was confirmed in vitro for three chains (all CMV-associated).

With 60 Vbeta and 13 Jbeta primers, the PCR was carried out. The data were produced by immunoSEQ multiplex PCR, yet TCRdb's version contains in-frame clones alone and is incomplete. This table holds tens of thousands of clones. The specimen was PBMCs. This TCR came from a human donor in good health.

The CDR3 sequence is CASSRVYSGNTIYF. CDR3 sequence (DNA): TGTGCCAGCAGCCGAGTCTACTCTGGAAACACCATATATTTT. This sequence joins TRBV7-9 and TRBJ1-3, with D unclear. V lost 5 bases and J 0 bases, leaving 8 bases between the germline ends. The CDR3 totals 14 residues. Germline V CDR1 and CDR2: SEHNR, FQNEAQ (reference sequence).